These 24 T cell receptor beta chains were sequenced from one sample in a study of blood T cells in healthy people across ages. Primers used in a second PCR of roughly 6 to 11 cycles were a sample-barcoded 5' primer and a J-beta primer mix. TCRdb analysed the 5' RACE reads with MiXCR anew, one entry per CDR3 protein. The data hold 800,000 to 1,300,000 distinct CDR3 sequences, with almost 25% observed a single time. These data also formed part of another study, on T cells of mothers and their children.

Sequenced input: blood. The receptors shown here come from a girl aged 2-10 years in good health.

The chain joins TRBV11-3 to TRBJ2-3; D remains unclear. The CDR3 is made up of 12 amino acids. The ends were cut back, 5 bases at V and 4 bases at J, with 7 bases in the middle. Germline CDR1 is SGHNT and CDR2 is YENEEA. The CDR3 loop is CASSHAADTQYF. The CDR3 coding sequence is TGTGCCAGCAGCCATGCCGCAGATACGCAGTATTTT.

V and J are TRBV15 and TRBJ2-1, with 9 bases that match TRBD2. CDR3 length: 21 amino acids. Germline V gives CDR1 LNHNV, CDR2 YYDKDF (reference sequence). The ends lost 0 bases at V and 0 bases at J; junction bases unmatched: 15. DNA of the CDR3: TGTGCCACCAGCAGAGAGGGTGCAACTAGCGGGCCCTCTAGCTCCTACAATGAGCAGTTCTTC. It translates to CATSREGATSGPSSSYNEQFF. Using reference TRBV15 and TRBJ2-1 for the parts outside the CDR3, the full variable domain is DAMVIQNPRYQVTQFGKPVTLSCSQTLNHNVMYWYQQKSSQAPKLLFHYYDKDFNNEADTPDNFQSRRPNTSFCFLDIRSPGLGDTAMYLCATSREGATSGPSSSYNEQFFGPGTRLTVL.

This clonotype was detected ten times or more. The V gene is TRBV7-9, the J gene TRBJ2-5; 7 bases align to TRBD2. J was trimmed by 5 bases and V by 5 bases; bases with no gene match: 5. CDR1 and CDR2 (germline): SEHNR, FQNEAQ (reference sequence). The CDR3 runs to 13 residues. CDR3 loop: CASSAGGGETQYF. CDR3 sequence (DNA): TGTGCCAGCAGCGCCGGCGGGGGTGAGACCCAGTACTTC. Full variable domain (remainder filled in from reference TRBV7-9 and TRBJ2-5): DTGVSQNPRHKITKRGQNVTFRCDPISEHNRLYWYRQTLGQGPEFLTYFQNEAQLEKSRLLSDRFSAERPKGSFSTLEIQRTEQGDSAMYLCASSAGGGETQYFGPGTRLLVL.

The chain couples TRBV11-2 to TRBJ2-3; 7 nucleotides line up with TRBD2. This CDR3 is built from 13 residues. The ends lost 5 bases at V and 4 bases at J; junction bases unmatched: 3. In germline, CDR1 is SGHAT, CDR2 FQNNGV. The CDR3 loop is CASSRTSPDTQYF. CDR3 in DNA: TGTGCCAGCAGCCGGACTAGTCCAGATACGCAGTATTTT.

This clonotype appeared a single time. Relative to the germline gene, one junction end is altered; a read error may explain this. The chain couples TRBV7-9 to TRBJ2-5, with D possibly being TRBD2 (6 bases). Per the germline V gene, CDR1 is SEHNR and CDR2 is FQNEAQ (reference sequence). The CDR3 totals 16 residues. This CDR3 reads CASSPPPGLRKNERFF. CDR3 DNA: TGTGCCAGCAGCCCCCCTCCGGGACTCCGAAAGAATGAGCGGTTCTTC.

This clonotype was observed a few times. The V and J genes are TRBV29-1 and TRBJ1-1; D perhaps matches TRBD1 (6 bases). V was trimmed by 4 bases and J by 1 base, leaving 13 bases between them. There are 14 residues in the CDR3. Germline V lookup: CDR1 SQVTM, CDR2 ANQGSEA. DNA of the CDR3: TGCAGCGTTGGGCCGGGACACTCGAACACTGAAGCTTTCTTT. Residues: CSVGPGHSNTEAFF.

The chain combines TRBV7-2 with TRBJ2-4; maybe TRBD2 (5 bases). The CDR3 is 14 amino acids. CDR1 is SGHTA and CDR2 is FQGNSA in the germline V gene. V was pared by 4 bases and J by 0 bases, with 7 bases between. The DNA of the CDR3 is TGTGCCAGCAGCTCGGCGGGAGCCAAAAACATTCAGTACTTC. It translates to CASSSAGAKNIQYF.

In this sample, this clonotype turned up a few times. The rearrangement uses TRBV4-1 and TRBJ1-4; TRBD1 is a possible D gene (6 bases). The V and J ends lost 5 bases and 4 bases respectively, with 17 bases between them. The germline CDR1 and CDR2 sequences are MGHRA and YSYEKL. The CDR3 runs 16 residues. The CDR3 protein is CASSVTGSIDNEKLFF. CDR3 DNA: TGCGCCAGCAGCGTCACAGGGAGCATAGATAATGAAAAACTGTTTTTT.

Comments on this clonotype: Being one base from a much bigger clone, this may be a read error. The chain combines TRBV14 with TRBJ1-1, with a possible D match to TRBD1 (6 bases). The CDR3 has 16 residues. V was shortened by 3 bases and J by 0 bases, with 14 bases between the two germline ends. The germline V gene encodes CDR1 SGHDN and CDR2 FVKESK. This chain's CDR3 is CASSQTGGDMNTEAFF. In nucleotides, the CDR3 is TGTGCCAGCAGCCAGACCGGGGGCGACATGAACACTGAAGCTTTCTTT.

J is TRBJ2-5 and V is TRBV20-1; possible D gene TRBD2, 6 bases. The closer fit of TRBJ2-1 to the DNA end suggests the J call may be wrong. The CDR3 totals 17 residues. The germline gives CDR1 DFQATT, CDR2 SNEGSKA (reference sequence). The CDR3 region has the DNA TGCAGTGCTAGGGCCCCCGGGGCGGAGGGCCTTGGGAATGAGCAGTTCTTC. Its protein product is CSARAPGAEGLGNEQFF.

About this clonotype: Given the absence of the conserved phenylalanine or tryptophan at the CDR3 end, a read error is likely. The chain is built from TRBV15 and TRBJ2-7, with D uncertain. The CDR3 has 13 residues. Germline V CDR1 and CDR2: LNHNV, YYDKDF (reference sequence). Trimming shortened V by 0 bases and J by 3 bases, and 6 bases separated the two germline ends. The DNA of the CDR3 is TGTGCCACCAGCAGAGATCGAAGCTACGAGCAGTACTTG. Its protein is CATSRDRSYEQYL.

The chain combines TRBV29-1 with TRBJ2-3; D gene ambiguous. The CDR3 has 13 residues. Germline CDR1 reads SQVTM; CDR2 reads ANQGSEA. V lost 5 bases and J lost 3, with 12 bases in between. The CDR3 sequence: CSVYTEFTDTQYF. In DNA form, the CDR3 reads TGCAGCGTTTATACTGAATTTACAGATACGCAGTATTTT.

The chain links TRBV6-6 to TRBJ1-4, with D possibly being TRBD1 (6 bases). CDR1 MNHNY and CDR2 SVGAGI come from the germline V gene (reference sequence). V lost 6 bases and J 3 bases, leaving 11 bases between the germline ends. The CDR3 is made up of 14 amino acids. CDR3 loop: CASRYREANEKLFF. The CDR3 nucleotides read TGTGCCAGCAGGTACAGGGAGGCTAATGAAAAACTGTTTTTT.

This clonotype was detected a few times. The rearrangement links TRBV28 to TRBJ2-1; 10 positions match TRBD2. The CDR3 runs 17 residues. The germline V gene has CDR1 MDHEN and CDR2 SYDVKM. Losses at the gene ends were 8 bases for V and 7 bases for J; bases not matched to a gene: 17. The CDR3 region has the DNA TGTGCCAGCTTAGGAGCGGGAGGGCCGAGTAGCATTAATGAGCAGTTCTTC. Translated, it gives CASLGAGGPSSINEQFF.

This chain links TRBV4-3 with TRBJ1-2; D is unresolved. The CDR3 consists of 15 residues. The germline CDR1 and CDR2 sequences are LGHNA and YSLEER. Trimming stripped 0 bases from V and 3 bases from J, with 11 bases between. Here the CDR3 reads CASSQERRSDYGYTF. DNA of the CDR3: TGCGCCAGCAGCCAAGAAAGGCGAAGCGACTATGGCTACACCTTC.

This clonotype was observed a handful of times. The gene calls are TRBV13 and TRBJ2-3, with D maybe TRBD1 (5 bases). The germline V and J ends were trimmed by 3 bases and 2 bases, with 12 bases remaining between them. Germline CDR1 reads PRHDT; CDR2 reads FYEKMQ (reference sequence). The CDR3 has 15 residues. The CDR3 DNA follows: TGTGCCAGCAGCTTTGGGGCGCGGAACACAGATACGCAGTATTTT. Translating it yields CASSFGARNTDTQYF.

This clonotype was found a few times. This sequence joins TRBV12-5 and TRBJ2-5, with D perhaps TRBD1 (6 bases). Germline V gives CDR1 LGHNT, CDR2 FRNRAP. V gave up 0 bases and J gave up 2 bases, with 10 bases separating them. This CDR3 comprises 15 residues. The CDR3 region has the DNA TGTGCTAGTGGTTTGGTACGAGGGGGACAAGAGACCCAGTACTTC. Protein: CASGLVRGGQETQYF.

A word on this clonotype: The germline gene is not matched at one end of the junction; a read error may be the cause. V and J are TRBV4-1 and TRBJ2-7; D gene unclear. CDR1 is MGHRA and CDR2 is YSYEKL in the germline V gene. CDR3 length: 14 residues. CDR3 sequence reads: CASSQDSSPGEQHF. CDR3 nucleotide sequence: TGCGCCAGCAGCCAAGATAGTTCCCCGGGCGAGCAGCACTTC.

The rearrangement joins TRBV11-2 to TRBJ2-1; the D call may be TRBD1 or TRBD2 (5 bases each). Per the germline V gene, CDR1 is SGHAT and CDR2 is FQNNGV. With 4 bases removed from V and 5 bases from J, the gap between germline ends came to 12 bases. The CDR3 is made up of 14 amino acids. DNA of the CDR3: TGTGCCAGCAGCTCACCGGGACGCAACAATGAGCAGTTCTTC. Its protein product is CASSSPGRNNEQFF. Variable domain in full (rest from reference TRBV11-2 and TRBJ2-1): EAGVAQSPRYKIIEKRQSVAFWCNPISGHATLYWYQQILGQGPKLLIQFQNNGVVDDSQLPKDRFSAERLKGVDSTLKIQPAKLEDSAVYLCASSSPGRNNEQFFGPGTRLTVL.

This clonotype came up a few times. The chain recombines TRBV7-2 with TRBJ2-7; D gene uncertain. The CDR3 spans 15 residues. CDR1 is SGHTA and CDR2 is FQGNSA in the germline V gene. Trimming stripped 5 bases from V and 4 bases from J, with 18 bases between. This chain's CDR3 is CASSPPTKSSYEQYF. CDR3 coding DNA: TGTGCCAGCAGCCCTCCGACCAAATCCTCTTACGAGCAGTACTTC.

This clonotype was counted only a few times. The V gene is TRBV12-3 or TRBV12-4, the J gene TRBJ2-7, with D unresolved. Deletions cut 6 bases from V and 6 bases from J, with 12 bases between. The CDR3 is 12 residues long. DNA of the CDR3: TGTGCCAGCAGCTTCCTTTTTATCGAGCAGTACTTC. It specifies CASSFLFIEQYF.

This clonotype was recorded a few times. V is TRBV15 and J is TRBJ2-5; 14 nucleotides line up with TRBD2. The tail of the sequence fits TRBJ2-1 better, so the J call may be wrong. This CDR3 has 20 amino acids. CDR1 LNHNV and CDR2 YYDKDF come from the germline V gene (reference sequence). The chain's CDR3 is CATSRDTPRTSGGPYNEQFF. CDR3 nucleotides: TGTGCCACCAGCAGAGATACCCCAAGGACTAGCGGGGGGCCCTACAATGAGCAGTTCTTC.

The chain has TRBV14 and TRBJ2-7, with 8 positions matching TRBD1. Germline V gives CDR1 SGHDN, CDR2 FVKESK. V was clipped by 4 bases and J by 0 bases; unmatched bases: 5. This CDR3 contains 15 residues. CDR3 bases: TGTGCCAGCAGCCGCAGGGGGCCCAGCTCCTACGAGCAGTACTTC. Its protein product is CASSRRGPSSYEQYF.

This clonotype was seen a handful of times. V is TRBV12-3 or TRBV12-4 and J is TRBJ2-6; maybe TRBD1 (6 bases). This CDR3 has 15 amino acids. V lost 5 bases and J 2 bases, leaving 10 bases between the germline ends. CDR3 in amino acids: CASSDRDTGANVLTF. The DNA for the CDR3 is TGTGCCAGCAGTGACCGGGACACTGGGGCCAACGTCCTGACTTTC.